These 23 T cell receptor beta chains share one sample of origin, sequenced in a study. TCRdb re-called the RT-PCR reads through MiXCR, storing one row per CDR3 protein. Of about 680,000 distinct CDR3 sequences in the sample, 12% to 15% were seen once. Sequenced: memory CD4+ T cells from blood. These receptors all come from a female donor in good health, serving as a healthy control.

This clonotype was observed many times. This chain joins TRBV27 and TRBJ2-7, with D tentatively TRBD1 (5 bases). Germline CDR1 is MNHEY and CDR2 is SMNVEV (reference sequence). This CDR3 has 17 residues. The V and J ends lost 5 bases and 2 bases respectively, with 22 bases between them. In DNA form, the CDR3 reads TGTGCCAGCAGTACCATCCGGAACAGGTCTCACACCTACGAGCAGTACTTC. It codes for CASSTIRNRSHTYEQYF.

This clonotype was counted many times. The chain carries TRBV5-1 and TRBJ2-3; 7 bases match TRBD1. The CDR3 consists of 14 residues. Germline lookup yields CDR1 SGHRS and CDR2 YFSETQ. Losses at the gene ends were 4 bases for V and 7 bases for J; bases not matched to a gene: 9. The CDR3 loop reads CASSPTTGTNTQYF. The CDR3 bases are TGCGCCAGCAGCCCCACGACAGGGACGAATACGCAGTATTTT.

The chain combines TRBV4-2 with TRBJ2-7; 7 nucleotides match TRBD1. This CDR3 has 15 residues. With V trimmed by 4 bases and J by 7 bases, 13 bases remained unmatched. Germline values: CDR1 LGHNA, CDR2 YNFKEQ. CDR3 bases: TGTGCCAGCAGCCCAGGGGGACGGGATTTTGAGGAGCAGTACTTC. This translates into CASSPGGRDFEEQYF.

This chain uses TRBV20-1 with TRBJ2-2; D is possibly TRBD1 or TRBD2 (6 bases each). The germline CDR1 and CDR2 sequences are DFQATT and SNEGSKA (reference sequence). CDR3 length: 15 residues. V was pared by 0 bases and J by 3 bases, with 11 bases between. CDR3 in DNA: TGCAGTGCTAGAGACTGGAGGGGGTACACCGGGGAGCTGTTTTTT. Its protein is CSARDWRGYTGELFF.

The rearrangement uses TRBV27 and TRBJ2-2; D remains ambiguous. The V end lost 5 bases, the J end lost 0 bases, and 13 bases lay between the germline ends. The CDR3 contains 16 residues. Germline values: CDR1 MNHEY, CDR2 SMNVEV (reference sequence). The CDR3 is CASSRQTGSNTGELFF. CDR3 in DNA: TGTGCCAGCAGTCGCCAGACGGGCTCGAACACCGGGGAGCTGTTTTTT.

This clonotype was counted many times. The genes are TRBV29-1 and TRBJ2-1; 10 bases are a match to TRBD2. Per the germline V gene, CDR1 is SQVTM and CDR2 is ANQGSEA. CDR3 length equals 14 residues. Trimming at V came to 8 bases and at J to 6 bases, leaving 10 bases not matched to a gene. DNA of the CDR3: TGCAGCTCCAGAGCGGGAGGGCCCTTCAATGAGCAGTTCTTC. Residues: CSSRAGGPFNEQFF.

In this sample, this clonotype turned up many times. This rearrangement joins TRBV20-1 to TRBJ2-3, with TRBD2 matching 14 bases. The CDR3 loop spans 16 amino acids. J was trimmed by 3 bases and V by 4 bases; bases with no gene match: 6. Germline V gives CDR1 DFQATT, CDR2 SNEGSKA (reference sequence). The CDR3 spells CSAKGRTSGRTDTQYF. CDR3 DNA: TGCAGTGCTAAGGGACGGACTAGCGGGAGGACAGATACGCAGTATTTT.

This clonotype was counted a few times. The gene calls are TRBV7-3 and TRBJ2-1; 14 positions match TRBD2. V gave up 0 bases and J gave up 3 bases; unmatched junction bases: 7. CDR1 is SGHTA, CDR2 FQGTGA, per germline. The CDR3 totals 19 residues. CDR3 loop: CASSLTWTSGRKVYNEQFF. The DNA for the CDR3 is TGTGCCAGCAGCTTAACTTGGACTAGCGGGAGGAAAGTCTACAATGAGCAGTTCTTC. The whole variable domain, remainder taken from reference TRBV7-3 and TRBJ2-1, is GAGVSQTPSNKVTEKGKYVELRCDPISGHTALYWYRQSLGQGPEFLIYFQGTGAADDSGLPNDRFFAVRPEGSVSTLKIQRTERGDSAVYLCASSLTWTSGRKVYNEQFFGPGTRLTVL.

The chain couples TRBV19 to TRBJ1-5; D gene unclear. The ends were cut back, 8 bases at V and 3 bases at J, with 17 bases in the middle. The CDR3 is 15 residues long. Per germline, CDR1 LNHDA and CDR2 SQIVND (reference sequence). The DNA of the CDR3 is TGTGCCAGTGGCCAACGCGAACAGTACAATCAGCCCCAGCATTTT. Translating it yields CASGQREQYNQPQHF.

The table lists this clonotype with a few counts. V usage is TRBV20-1 and J usage is TRBJ1-5, with TRBD1 matching over 8 bases. V dropped 5 bases and J dropped 4; count of bases not matched to a gene: 4. The germline V gene has CDR1 DFQATT and CDR2 SNEGSKA (reference sequence). The length of the CDR3 is 13 residues. The CDR3 sequence is CSAWTGSNQPQHF. DNA for the CDR3: TGCAGTGCTTGGACAGGGTCTAATCAGCCCCAGCATTTT.

The chain links TRBV11-2 to TRBJ2-1, with TRBD2 identical over 10 bases. Losses at the gene ends were 4 bases for V and 4 bases for J; bases not matched to a gene: 4. The CDR3 runs 15 residues. From germline, CDR1 is SGHAT and CDR2 FQNNGV. The CDR3 is CASSSGLARYNEQFF. The CDR3 DNA sequence: TGTGCCAGCAGCTCGGGACTAGCGCGATACAATGAGCAGTTCTTC.

Regarding this clonotype: The junction departs from germline at one end; a sequencing error may be responsible. The chain uses TRBV20-1 and TRBJ1-5; a possible D gene is TRBD1 (6 bases). The germline gives CDR1 DFQATT, CDR2 SNEGSKA (reference sequence). The CDR3 has 15 residues. As DNA, the CDR3 is TGCAGTGCTAGAGATCTCAGGGACACCAATCAGCTCCAGCATTTT. Its protein product is CSARDLRDTNQLQHF.

This clonotype was detected only a few times. The chain employs TRBV29-1 and TRBJ1-1, with 7 bases matching TRBD1. CDR3 length: 13 amino acids. Germline trimming cut 5 bases from V and 2 bases from J; bases unmatched to any gene: 5. Germline assignment: CDR1 SQVTM and CDR2 ANQGSEA. CDR3 DNA: TGCAGCGTTCTGAGACAGGGAAACACTGAAGCTTTCTTT. Its translation: CSVLRQGNTEAFF.

This clonotype was recorded at least ten times. The chain carries TRBV12-3 or TRBV12-4 and TRBJ2-5, with D possibly called TRBD1 or TRBD2 (5 bases each). This CDR3 has 14 amino acids. V was pared by 6 bases and J by 1 base, with 12 bases between. The CDR3 sequence: CASRRPGPQETQYF. The CDR3 region has the DNA TGTGCCAGCAGGCGCCCGGGACCCCAAGAGACCCAGTACTTC.

The V gene is TRBV12-3 or TRBV12-4, the J gene TRBJ2-1; 10 nucleotides align to TRBD2. Germline trimming cut 4 bases from V and 5 bases from J; bases unmatched to any gene: 5. The CDR3 loop spans 15 amino acids. Here the CDR3 DNA reads TGTGCCAGCAGTTCTAGCGGGGGTACCCACAATGAGCAGTTCTTC. Translation: CASSSSGGTHNEQFF.

The V and J genes are TRBV6-1 and TRBJ2-3, with D possibly being TRBD2 (7 bases). V was shortened by 6 bases and J by 0 bases, with 22 bases between the two germline ends. The length of the CDR3 is 18 residues. Germline V lookup: CDR1 MNHNS, CDR2 SASEGT. Written as DNA, the CDR3 is TGTGCCAGCAGACTAAGGGTCTTCGCGGGGGCTAGCACAGATACGCAGTATTTT. Amino acid sequence: CASRLRVFAGASTDTQYF.

At least ten counts were recorded for this clonotype. The rearrangement joins TRBV29-1 to TRBJ2-3; TRBD2 aligns across 7 bases. The CDR3 extends over 15 amino acids. Germline loops: CDR1 SQVTM, CDR2 ANQGSEA. V shed 4 bases, J shed 1 base, and the junction held 8 bases outside the gene matches. The CDR3 bases are TGCAGCGTTGTAGTTAGCGGGCGTCGCACAGATACGCAGTATTTT. Encoded protein: CSVVVSGRRTDTQYF.

The sample holds many counts of this clonotype. V usage is TRBV29-1 and J usage is TRBJ2-7; tentative D call: TRBD1 (6 bases). This CDR3 contains 13 residues. Germline V gene data show CDR1 as SQVTM and CDR2 as ANQGSEA. V lost 5 bases to trimming and J lost 6 bases, with 17 bases between them. This CDR3 reads CSVTSRSGAEQYF. The DNA for the CDR3 is TGCAGCGTTACTAGTCGGTCAGGGGCCGAGCAGTACTTC.

Notes on this clonotype: Possible read error: a much larger clone is one base away. The rearrangement joins TRBV7-2 to TRBJ2-3; D is unresolved. The V end was cut by 8 bases, the J end by 2 bases, with 11 bases between. Germline CDR1 and CDR2: SGHTA and FQGNSA. The CDR3 is 13 amino acids. The CDR3 DNA is TGTGCCAGCTGCATCGCATACACAGATACGCAGTATTTT. It codes for CASCIAYTDTQYF. Complete variable domain (other parts from reference TRBV7-2 and TRBJ2-3): GAGVSQSPSNKVTEKGKDVELRCDPISGHTALYWYRQSLGQGLEFLIYFQGNSAPDKSGLPSDRFSAERTGGSVSTLTIQRTQQEDSAVYLCASCIAYTDTQYFGPGTRLTVL.

V and J are TRBV24-1 and TRBJ2-3, with a possible D match to TRBD1 (5 bases). Trimming cost V 4 bases and J 6 bases, with 10 bases left between them. Germline V lookup: CDR1 KGHDR, CDR2 SFDVKD. The CDR3 extends over 13 amino acids. CDR3 coding DNA: TGTGCCACCAGTGACCCGACAGAGGATACGCAGTATTTT. Encoded protein: CATSDPTEDTQYF.

This clonotype was seen only a few times. V is TRBV4-3 and J is TRBJ2-7; no definite D call. CDR1 LGHNA and CDR2 YSLEER come from the germline V gene. V was pared by 1 base and J by 0 bases, with 10 bases between. This CDR3 comprises 15 residues. The CDR3 nucleotides read TGCGCCAGCAGCCAAGGACTGATGAGCTCCTACGAGCAGTACTTC. This sequence encodes CASSQGLMSSYEQYF.

The rearrangement links TRBV7-6 to TRBJ2-5, with D unresolved. Trimming took off 0 bases at V and 6 bases at J, with 14 bases between the two ends. The CDR3 totals 15 residues. Germline V lookup: CDR1 SGHVS, CDR2 FNYEAQ. CDR3 protein: CASSLAGGVAQTQYF. CDR3 DNA: TGTGCCAGCAGCTTAGCGGGCGGTGTTGCACAGACCCAGTACTTC.

The chain employs TRBV7-2 and TRBJ1-5, with D uncertain. CDR1 and CDR2 from the germline V gene are SGHTA and FQGNSA. Trimming took off 1 base at V and 4 bases at J, with 8 bases between the two ends. This CDR3 is 14 amino acids long. CDR3 region: CASSLVPGNQPQHF. CDR3 nucleotides: TGTGCCAGCAGCTTAGTTCCGGGAAATCAGCCCCAGCATTTT.